The sample holds one count of the clone carrying this T cell receptor (beta chain). Per the germline V gene, CDR1 is SGHTA and CDR2 is FQGTGA. The V segment lost 5 bases and the J segment 0 bases; nucleotides outside the gene matches: 4. CDR3 size: 15 residues. This record belongs to a study of blood T cell repertoires in COVID-19. Study as a whole: There were acute and convalescent COVID-19 samples, and they came from the United States, Italy and Spain. From T cells, B-cell-depleted T cells, or PBMCs came the material, which was cDNA or gDNA.

Clones were sequenced by immunoSEQ multiplex PCR, and TCRdb holds only the in-frame ones, with some missing. The sample lists about 29,000 clones, over 70% seen once, with about half in the top ten. The sequence came from a woman between 65 and 79 years old with acute or convalescent COVID-19. This sequence joins TRBV7-3 and TRBJ2-1, with 7 bases fitting TRBD2. The sequencing input was peripheral blood. Written as DNA, the CDR3 is TGTGCCAGCAGCGCCCCGGGAGGCTCCTACAATGAGCAGTTCTTC. This encodes CASSAPGGSYNEQFF.